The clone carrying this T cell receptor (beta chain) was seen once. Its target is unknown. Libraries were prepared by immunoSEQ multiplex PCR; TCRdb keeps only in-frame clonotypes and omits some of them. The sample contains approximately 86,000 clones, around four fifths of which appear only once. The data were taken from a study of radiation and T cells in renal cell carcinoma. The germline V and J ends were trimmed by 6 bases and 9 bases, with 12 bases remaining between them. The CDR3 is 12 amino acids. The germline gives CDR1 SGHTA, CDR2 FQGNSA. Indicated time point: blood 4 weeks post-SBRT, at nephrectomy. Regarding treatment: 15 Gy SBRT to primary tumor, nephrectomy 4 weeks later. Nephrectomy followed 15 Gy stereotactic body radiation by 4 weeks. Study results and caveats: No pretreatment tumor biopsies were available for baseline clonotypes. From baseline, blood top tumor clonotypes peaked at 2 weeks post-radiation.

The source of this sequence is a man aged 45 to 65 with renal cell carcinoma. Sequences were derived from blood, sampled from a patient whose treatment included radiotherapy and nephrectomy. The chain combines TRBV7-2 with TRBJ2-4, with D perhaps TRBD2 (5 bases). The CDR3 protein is CASSPSEGIQYF. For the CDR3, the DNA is TGTGCCAGCAGTCCCTCCGAGGGCATTCAGTACTTC.